These 11 T cell receptor beta chains were sequenced from one sample in a study of regulatory T cells in long-lasting Graves disease. HTBI primers from iRepertoire and Arm-PCR of CDR3 regions yielded the TCR beta libraries. One entry per CDR3 protein results from TCRdb running MiXCR on the multiplex PCR reads. The sample gives about 220,000 distinct CDR3 sequences, approximately 19% of which show up once; approximately 12% is in the top ten. Time point defined: newly diagnosed GD, antithyroid drugs for less than 3 months. From PBMCs, RNA was extracted and then used to make the TCR library. This same sample was also part of a study on T cells in Graves' hyperthyroidism and ophthalmopathy.

The sample in question was peripheral blood mononuclear cells (PBMCs), obtained at new diagnosis, from a patient treated with antithyroid drugs. The receptors were gathered from a woman younger than 45 with Graves disease.

This clonotype appeared a few times. With a much larger clone just one base away, this may be a read error. J is TRBJ1-2 and V is TRBV20-1; unclear D gene. This CDR3 spans 14 amino acids. In germline, CDR1 is DFQATT, CDR2 SNEGSKA (reference sequence). The CDR3 DNA reads TGCTGTGCTAGCCGAACCCACGGCGGCTCGGGCTACACCTTC. Its translation: CCASRTHGGSGYTF.

This clonotype has ten or more counts. The V gene is TRBV20-1, the J gene TRBJ2-3, with 9 bases aligning to TRBD2. This CDR3 is 14 amino acids long. V was clipped by 5 bases and J by 4 bases; unmatched bases: 7. Germline V gene lookup returns CDR1 DFQATT and CDR2 SNEGSKA (reference sequence). CDR3 in amino acids: CSAPPAGGPDTQYF. CDR3 DNA: TGCAGTGCTCCCCCAGCGGGAGGTCCAGATACGCAGTATTTT.

There are many counts of this clonotype. For the CDR3, the DNA is TGTGCCAGTAGAAGCTCACGTCGCTTTAGCGGGGGTGGGGACTCCTACAATGAGCAGTTCTTC. This gives the protein CASRSSRRFSGGGDSYNEQFF. This chain joins TRBV19 and TRBJ2-1, with 9 positions matching TRBD2. Germline V gene sequence: CDR1 LNHDA, CDR2 SQIVND (reference sequence). CDR3 length: 21 residues. V was clipped by 6 bases and J by 0 bases; unmatched bases: 21.

The table lists this clonotype with many counts. This sequence joins TRBV9 and TRBJ2-1, with 7 nucleotides matching TRBD2. Germline values: CDR1 SGDLS, CDR2 YYNGEE. After removal of 0 bases from V and 7 bases from J, the junction contained 7 bases not matched to a gene. CDR3 length: 15 residues. CDR3 loop: CASSVEAGVGNEQFF. In nucleotides, the CDR3 is TGTGCCAGCAGCGTAGAGGCGGGAGTAGGGAATGAGCAGTTCTTC.

This clonotype was recorded at least ten times. The chain recombines TRBV2 with TRBJ1-2; D unresolved. This CDR3 spans 13 amino acids. CDR1 SNHLY and CDR2 FYNNEI come from the germline V gene. Trimming cost V 2 bases and J 8 bases, with 12 bases left between them. The CDR3 nucleotides read TGTGCCAGCAGTGAACCTCGTCGACACGGCTACACCTTC. Translation: CASSEPRRHGYTF.

This clonotype was detected ten times or more. The chain recombines TRBV7-8 with TRBJ2-5; 9 nucleotides align to TRBD2. The CDR3 extends over 16 amino acids. In germline, CDR1 is SGHVS, CDR2 FQNEAQ. The trim removed 5 bases at V and 2 bases at J, leaving 9 bases unmatched. CDR3 sequence reads: CASSPNLAGQQETQYF. As DNA, the CDR3 is TGTGCCAGCAGCCCCAACCTAGCGGGGCAACAAGAGACCCAGTACTTC.

Many counts were recorded for this clonotype. The J gene is TRBJ2-3, the V gene TRBV20-1, with D maybe TRBD2 (6 bases). Trimming cost V 6 bases and J 4 bases, with 23 bases left between them. CDR1 DFQATT and CDR2 SNEGSKA come from the germline V gene (reference sequence). There are 16 residues in the CDR3. DNA for the CDR3: TGCAGTGCCAGGACGCGGGGCGCCCTTTCTTCAGATACGCAGTATTTT. This codes for CSARTRGALSSDTQYF.

This clonotype came up many times. The chain combines TRBV14 with TRBJ2-7; TRBD2 agrees at 10 bases. The CDR3 runs 16 residues. Trimming cost V 1 base and J 3 bases; bases outside gene matches: 6. The germline V gene has CDR1 SGHDN and CDR2 FVKESK. The CDR3 bases are TGTGCCAGCAGCCAAGGGCTAGCGGGGGAGTACTACGAGCAGTACTTC. Its protein is CASSQGLAGEYYEQYF.

This clonotype appeared many times. The chain is built from TRBV12-3 or TRBV12-4 and TRBJ1-1, with D tentatively TRBD1 (6 bases). V lost 5 bases and J 0 bases, leaving 19 bases between the germline ends. This CDR3 has 17 amino acids. CDR3 in DNA: TGTGCCAGCAGTCGCCGGGGGGGGGGGCTATTGAACACTGAAGCTTTCTTT. Translated, it gives CASSRRGGGLLNTEAFF.

In this sample, this clonotype turned up a few times. This may be a read error, as it is one base from a much larger clone. The chain carries TRBV5-6 and TRBJ2-1; TRBD2 matches at 13 bases. The CDR3 extends over 15 amino acids. Germline CDR1 is SGHDT and CDR2 is YYEEEE. V gave up 2 bases and J gave up 6 bases; unmatched junction bases: 2. CDR3 in DNA: TGTGCCAGCAGCTTTGGACTAGCGGGAGTCAATGAGCAGTTCTTC. It translates to CASSFGLAGVNEQFF.

For this clonotype: A single base is all that separates this from a far larger clone, so a read error is likely. The CDR3 DNA follows: TGCAGTGCTAGTCGACTAGCGGAGAAGAGTGAGCAGTACTTC. This translates into CSASRLAEKSEQYF. This rearrangement joins TRBV20-1 to TRBJ2-7; 9 nucleotides match TRBD2. The V segment lost 3 bases and the J segment 7 bases; nucleotides outside the gene matches: 10. Germline values: CDR1 DFQATT, CDR2 SNEGSKA (reference sequence). The CDR3 has 14 residues.